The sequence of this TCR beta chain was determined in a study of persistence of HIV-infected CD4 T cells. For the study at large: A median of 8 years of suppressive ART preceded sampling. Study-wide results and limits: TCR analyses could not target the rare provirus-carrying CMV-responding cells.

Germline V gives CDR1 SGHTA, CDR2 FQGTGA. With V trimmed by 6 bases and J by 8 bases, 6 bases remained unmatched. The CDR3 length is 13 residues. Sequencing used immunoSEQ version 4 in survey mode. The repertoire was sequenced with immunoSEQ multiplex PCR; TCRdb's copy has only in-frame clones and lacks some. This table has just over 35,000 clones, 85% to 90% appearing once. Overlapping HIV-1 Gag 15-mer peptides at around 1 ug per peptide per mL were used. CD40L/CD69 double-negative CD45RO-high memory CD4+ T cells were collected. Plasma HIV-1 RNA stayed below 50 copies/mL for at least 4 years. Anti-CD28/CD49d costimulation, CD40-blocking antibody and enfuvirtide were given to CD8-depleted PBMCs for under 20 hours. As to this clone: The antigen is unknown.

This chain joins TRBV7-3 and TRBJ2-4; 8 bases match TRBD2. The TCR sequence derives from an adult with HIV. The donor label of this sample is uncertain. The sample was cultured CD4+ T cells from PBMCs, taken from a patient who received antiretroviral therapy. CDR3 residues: CASRYSGEDIQYF. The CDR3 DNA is TGTGCCAGCAGGTATAGCGGGGAAGACATTCAGTACTTC.